This is a list of T cell receptor beta chains from one sample in a study of blood T cells in healthy people across ages. TCRdb independently ran MiXCR on the 5' RACE reads; one entry per CDR3 protein. This table holds approximately 800,000 distinct CDR3 sequences, roughly 50% found once. The sample consisted of blood. The source is a man older than 75 in good health. Both conserved end residues are part of each CDR3. The D gene is left open where the match is weak. Clone size is given for some rows only: seen once, a few or many times, or a class if the clone is expanded.

cdr3_length j_call d_call clone_size v_call cdr3_nt cdr3_aa
16 TRBJ2-2 . once TRBV3-1 TGTGCCAGCAGCCATGGGGACCGGAGATTCACCGGGGAGCTGTTTTTT CASSHGDRRFTGELFF
14 TRBJ1-2 TRBD1 . TRBV20-1 TGCAGTGCTCCAACGACAGGGGCAGGCTATGGCTACACCTTC CSAPTTGAGYGYTF
17 TRBJ2-6 . once TRBV20-1 TGCAGTGCTAGAGTCAAAGGACCAAGCTCTGGGGCCAGCGCCCTGACTTTC CSARVKGPSSGASALTF
12 TRBJ1-1 . . TRBV10-3 TGTGCCATCAGTGAAGGGGACACTGAAGCTTTCTTT CAISEGDTEAFF
15 TRBJ1-2 . . TRBV6-5 TGTGCCAGCAGTTCGAACCTGCGGGGGGGCGCGCGCTACACCTTC CASSSNLRGGARYTF
11 TRBJ2-5 . . TRBV13 TGTGCCAGTCGGGACCAAGAGACCCAGTACTTC CASRDQETQYF
14 TRBJ2-2 TRBD2 . TRBV10-3 TGTGCCATCCGGTCCCGGGAGGCGACCGGGGAGCTGTTTTTT CAIRSREATGELFF
15 TRBJ2-3 TRBD2 . TRBV20-1 TGCAGTGCTAGAGATCCGGGGGGAAGCACAGATACGCAGTATTTT CSARDPGGSTDTQYF
14 TRBJ2-5 . once TRBV6-1 TGTGCCAGCAGCAAAGCCGGCAGCCAAGAGACCCAGTACTTC CASSKAGSQETQYF
14 TRBJ1-2 TRBD1 . TRBV9 TGTGCCAGCAGTGATACAGGGGGCGGCGGCGGCTACACCTTC CASSDTGGGGGYTF